This TCR beta chain came from a study of technical replicates of blood from a few donors. The CDR3 extends over 14 amino acids. The germline gives CDR1 SQVTM, CDR2 ANQGSEA. The V segment lost 4 bases and the J segment 7 bases; nucleotides outside the gene matches: 9. Assay used: immunoSEQ multiplex PCR; TCRdb lists only in-frame clones, some missing. The data contain about 13,000 clones, approximately 86% of them seen just once; the ten biggest clones take up roughly an eighth. The receptor comes from a human donor in good health. The rearrangement joins TRBV29-1 to TRBJ2-5; 10 bases agree with TRBD1. The sample comprised PBMCs. CDR3 loop: CSVVRTGGLGTQYF. CDR3 nucleotide sequence: TGCAGCGTTGTCAGGACAGGGGGTCTAGGGACCCAGTACTTC.